The 19 T cell receptor beta chains listed next were all sequenced from one sample in a study of brain T cells in children with intractable seizures. Produced via immunoSEQ multiplex PCR; TCRdb's table is partial and in-frame only. The profile shows tens of thousands of clones, 80% to 95% of them singletons. Material: peripheral blood, obtained at surgery. The receptors originated from a girl aged 2 to 9 with tuberous sclerosis and intractable seizures.

The rearrangement joins TRBV11-2 to TRBJ1-4, with D hard to call. The germline V gene has CDR1 SGHAT and CDR2 FQNNGV. The germline V and J ends were trimmed by 2 bases and 2 bases, with 6 bases remaining between them. CDR3 length: 14 amino acids. Written as DNA, the CDR3 is TGTGCCAGCAGCTTAAGGGTTACTAATGAAAAACTGTTTTTT. Protein product: CASSLRVTNEKLFF.

The chain combines TRBV27 with TRBJ1-2, with 8 bases identical to TRBD1. Germline loops: CDR1 MNHEY, CDR2 SMNVEV (reference sequence). This CDR3 has 14 residues. V was pared by 2 bases and J by 7 bases, with 6 bases of the junction left unmatched. For the CDR3, the DNA is TGTGCCAGCAGTTTAGACAGGGGAAGAACTGGCTACACCTTC. Protein: CASSLDRGRTGYTF.

As DNA, the CDR3 is TGCAGCGTCCCGGACAGGGCCCATGGCTACACCTTC. Translated: CSVPDRAHGYTF. V usage is TRBV29-1 and J usage is TRBJ1-2; 8 positions agree with TRBD1. Germline V CDR1 and CDR2: SQVTM, ANQGSEA. The J segment lost 6 bases and the V segment lost 6 bases, leaving 6 bases of the junction unmatched. The CDR3 spans 12 residues.

The chain recombines TRBV9 with TRBJ2-2; TRBD1 agrees at 8 bases. Germline loops: CDR1 SGDLS, CDR2 YYNGEE. J lost 4 bases, V lost 4 bases, and 15 bases had no gene match. This CDR3 is 18 amino acids long. The CDR3 coding sequence is TGTGCCAGCAGCACTCCTGGACAGGGATCGCGTCGCACCGGGGAGCTGTTTTTT. As protein: CASSTPGQGSRRTGELFF.

This chain links TRBV2 with TRBJ1-6; TRBD1 matches at 7 bases. Unmatched junction bases numbered 9, after V lost 7 bases and J lost 3 bases. Germline V gene data show CDR1 as SNHLY and CDR2 as FYNNEI. The CDR3 length is 16 residues. The CDR3 nucleotides read TGTGCCAGCACCGTACAGGGGATGGACTATAATTCACCCCTCCACTTT. Amino acid sequence: CASTVQGMDYNSPLHF.

The chain recombines TRBV3-1 (or the pseudogene TRBV3-2) with TRBJ2-7; 7 nucleotides align to TRBD2. V lost 4 bases to trimming and J lost 2 bases; unmatched junction nucleotides: 5. CDR3 size: 14 residues. Germline CDR1 is LGHDT and CDR2 is YNNKEL (reference sequence). The chain's CDR3 is CASSPKRGTYEQYF. CDR3 DNA sequence: TGTGCCAGCAGCCCAAAGCGGGGAACCTACGAGCAGTACTTC.

This sequence joins TRBV9 and TRBJ1-3; D ambiguous. The V end was cut by 1 base, the J end by 3 bases, with 5 bases between. CDR1 and CDR2 (germline): SGDLS, YYNGEE. This CDR3 spans 13 amino acids. CDR3 protein: CASSVLGGNTIYF. The CDR3 nucleotides read TGTGCCAGCAGCGTATTGGGTGGAAACACCATATATTTT.

The chain combines TRBV6-5 with TRBJ2-7, with D possibly being TRBD1 or TRBD2 (6 bases each). V lost 7 bases and J 3 bases, leaving 19 bases between the germline ends. CDR1 and CDR2 (germline): MNHEY, SVGAGI. The length of the CDR3 is 15 residues. Here the CDR3 DNA reads TGTGCCAGCAACTCCCGAGGGGGAGGTTTCTACGAGCAGTACTTC. The encoded protein is CASNSRGGGFYEQYF.

The chain employs TRBV2 and TRBJ1-2, with 7 bases identical to TRBD1. Germline assignment: CDR1 SNHLY and CDR2 FYNNEI. CDR3 length: 14 residues. Trimming cost V 4 bases and J 0 bases; bases outside gene matches: 2. The CDR3 reads CASSATGTNYGYTF. As DNA, the CDR3 is TGTGCCAGCAGTGCGACAGGGACTAACTATGGCTACACCTTC.

This chain's CDR3 is CASSDRVNTGELFF. The CDR3 nucleotides read TGTGCCAGCAGTGACAGGGTGAACACCGGGGAGCTGTTTTTT. The chain employs TRBV6-1 and TRBJ2-2, with D perhaps TRBD1 (5 bases). This CDR3 has 14 residues. Trimming removed 3 bases from V and 1 base from J, with 6 bases in between. Germline V gene lookup returns CDR1 MNHNS and CDR2 SASEGT.

The chain couples TRBV24-1 to TRBJ2-5, with D possibly TRBD1 on 6 matching bases. Germline V lookup: CDR1 KGHDR, CDR2 SFDVKD. There are 15 residues in the CDR3. The V end lost 3 bases, the J end lost 3 bases, and 13 bases lay between the germline ends. DNA of the CDR3: TGTGCCACCAGTGATGGACAGATCGAGAAAGAGACCCAGTACTTC. Amino acid sequence: CATSDGQIEKETQYF.

The chain carries TRBV5-1 and TRBJ1-2; 12 positions agree with TRBD1. After removal of 4 bases from V and 4 bases from J, the junction contained 8 bases not matched to a gene. The CDR3 is made up of 16 amino acids. CDR1 is SGHRS, CDR2 YFSETQ, per germline. DNA of the CDR3: TGCGCCAGCAGCGGAGGGACAGGGGGCTTCGGCTATGGCTACACCTTC. It translates to CASSGGTGGFGYGYTF.

DNA of the CDR3: TGTGCCAGCAGTTACGGGCAGGGTAGGGGCTACACCTTC. This encodes CASSYGQGRGYTF. This chain joins TRBV6-6 and TRBJ1-2, with D perhaps TRBD1 (5 bases). Germline V gene sequence: CDR1 MNHNY, CDR2 SVGAGI (reference sequence). V gave up 2 bases and J gave up 8 bases, with 12 bases separating them. This CDR3 is built from 13 residues.

This chain joins TRBV29-1 and TRBJ2-2; possible D gene TRBD2, 6 bases. Germline CDR1 is SQVTM and CDR2 is ANQGSEA. The length of the CDR3 is 13 residues. V lost 4 bases, J lost 1 base, and 7 bases lay in between. Written as DNA, the CDR3 is TGCAGCGTTGCGGGGGTGAACACCGGGGAGCTGTTTTTT. Protein: CSVAGVNTGELFF.

This chain links TRBV27 with TRBJ2-5, with 9 nucleotides matching TRBD1. The CDR3 runs to 16 residues. The trim removed 5 bases at V and 1 base at J, leaving 8 bases unmatched. In germline, CDR1 is MNHEY, CDR2 SMNVEV (reference sequence). CDR3 sequence: CASSHPGQGVQETQYF. Here the CDR3 DNA reads TGTGCCAGCAGTCACCCGGGACAGGGCGTCCAAGAGACCCAGTACTTC.

The V gene is TRBV9, the J gene TRBJ1-1; maybe TRBD1 (5 bases). Per germline, CDR1 SGDLS and CDR2 YYNGEE. This CDR3 has 15 amino acids. The germline V and J ends were trimmed by 0 bases and 3 bases, with 12 bases remaining between them. The CDR3 nucleotides read TGTGCCAGCAGCGTAGCTACGGGGGTGGACACTGAAGCTTTCTTT. As protein: CASSVATGVDTEAFF.

The rearrangement links TRBV24-1 to TRBJ2-1; D unclear. This CDR3 is built from 12 residues. V was cut by 12 bases and J by 7 bases, with 15 bases left in between. The germline gives CDR1 KGHDR, CDR2 SFDVKD. For the CDR3, the DNA is TGTGCCGCCGAGTCCCGACTGAATGAGCAGTTCTTC. Its translation is CAAESRLNEQFF.

The CDR3 DNA is TGTGCCAGCAGCGTTATCCGACAGGGGCTAAACAATGAGCAGTTCTTC. It codes for CASSVIRQGLNNEQFF. V gene TRBV9 combines with J gene TRBJ2-1; 8 nucleotides line up with TRBD1. In germline, CDR1 is SGDLS, CDR2 YYNGEE. The CDR3 has 16 amino acids. V was clipped by 2 bases and J by 5 bases; unmatched bases: 9.

This clone was seen only once. The V and J genes are TRBV5-6 and TRBJ2-3; the D gene is possibly TRBD1 (6 bases). CDR3 length: 16 amino acids. Germline-derived CDR1 and CDR2 are SGHDT and YYEEEE. The V and J ends lost 4 bases and 2 bases respectively, with 17 bases between them. CDR3 amino acids: CASSLLAGATTDTQYF. The DNA of the CDR3 is TGTGCCAGCAGCCTCCTGGCAGGGGCTACCACAGATACGCAGTATTTT.